These T cell receptor beta chains were read from a single sample in a study of identical twins. TCRdb ran MiXCR on the 5' RACE reads and lists one entry per CDR3 protein. The sample shows 300,000 to 350,000 distinct CDR3 sequences, roughly 12% of them seen only once. This sample also belongs to another study, concerning yellow fever vaccine responses in identical twins.

What was sequenced was CD8+ T cells sorted from blood. The receptors stem from a woman between 18 and 29 years old in good health. The CDR3 runs from the conserved cysteine through the conserved F or W. D genes are given only for firm matches. The size entry is marked missing in some rows and otherwise reads once, few, many or a size class.

j_gene: TRBJ2-6; v_gene: TRBV21-1; abundance: -; d_gene: -; CDR3nt: TGTGCCAGCAGCGACCACACCCAAGGCACAGGGGGTTCCGGGGCCAACGTCCTGACTTTC; CDR3aa: CASSDHTQGTGGSGANVLTF
j_gene: TRBJ2-3; v_gene: TRBV6-4; abundance: few; d_gene: TRBD2; CDR3nt: TGTGCCAGCAGTGACGCGGGGGGAGCCACAGATACGCAGTATTTT; CDR3aa: CASSDAGGATDTQYF
j_gene: TRBJ1-2; v_gene: TRBV6-1; abundance: few; d_gene: -; CDR3nt: TGTGCCATCCCATTGGGGGGCGGCTATGGCTACACCTTC; CDR3aa: CAIPLGGGYGYTF
j_gene: TRBJ1-1; v_gene: TRBV12-3/TRBV12-4; abundance: few; d_gene: -; CDR3nt: TGTGCCAGCGGAGGGGGGACTGAAGCTTTCTTT; CDR3aa: CASGGGTEAFF
j_gene: TRBJ2-5; v_gene: TRBV2; abundance: -; d_gene: TRBD2; CDR3nt: TGTGCCAGCAGTTTACGGACTAGCGCGGAGACCCAGTACTTC; CDR3aa: CASSLRTSAETQYF
j_gene: TRBJ2-3; v_gene: TRBV12-3/TRBV12-4; abundance: -; d_gene: TRBD2; CDR3nt: TGTGCCAGCAGTCCACTAGCGGCTAGCACAGATACGCAGTATTTT; CDR3aa: CASSPLAASTDTQYF
j_gene: TRBJ1-5; v_gene: TRBV16; abundance: -; d_gene: TRBD1; CDR3nt: TGTGCCAGCAGCCCGTCGACAGGGGGAGGCAATCAGCCCCAGCATTTT; CDR3aa: CASSPSTGGGNQPQHF
j_gene: TRBJ1-4; v_gene: TRBV13; abundance: many; d_gene: -; CDR3nt: TGTGCCAGCAGTGAGGGGCTTAATGAAAAACTGTTTTTT; CDR3aa: CASSEGLNEKLFF
j_gene: TRBJ2-1; v_gene: TRBV5-1; abundance: few; d_gene: -; CDR3nt: TGCGCCAGCAGCCAGGGGCAGGGCGACAGCTCCTACAATGAGCAGTTCTTC; CDR3aa: CASSQGQGDSSYNEQFF
j_gene: TRBJ2-3; v_gene: TRBV10-2; abundance: few; d_gene: -; CDR3nt: TGCGCCAGCAGTGTGATATTTGGGGCCCCATACACAGATACGCAGTATTTT; CDR3aa: CASSVIFGAPYTDTQYF
j_gene: TRBJ2-3; v_gene: TRBV2; abundance: few; d_gene: -; CDR3nt: TGTGCCAGCATTGTTTTCGACCGCCTGTTTCGTAGCGCTACGCAGTATTTT; CDR3aa: CASIVFDRLFRSATQYF
j_gene: TRBJ2-7; v_gene: TRBV20-1; abundance: few; d_gene: TRBD1; CDR3nt: TGCAGTGCTAGAGATACGTGGGACAGTGCGTACGAGCAGTACTTC; CDR3aa: CSARDTWDSAYEQYF
j_gene: TRBJ1-2; v_gene: TRBV12-3/TRBV12-4; abundance: -; d_gene: -; CDR3nt: TGTGCCAGCAGTTTCCCAGGGACCTATGGCTACACCTTC; CDR3aa: CASSFPGTYGYTF
j_gene: TRBJ2-2; v_gene: TRBV27; abundance: -; d_gene: TRBD1; CDR3nt: TGTGCCAGCAGTTTCGGCAGGGGGCCCACCGGGGAGCTGTTTTTT; CDR3aa: CASSFGRGPTGELFF
j_gene: TRBJ2-1; v_gene: TRBV29-1; abundance: many; d_gene: TRBD2; CDR3nt: TGCAGCGTCGATGGACTAGCGGGACGCAATGAGCAGTTCTTC; CDR3aa: CSVDGLAGRNEQFF
j_gene: TRBJ2-7; v_gene: TRBV6-1; abundance: -; d_gene: -; CDR3nt: TGTGCCAGCAGTGAGTGGGACTCGGATTCCTACGAGCAGTACTTC; CDR3aa: CASSEWDSDSYEQYF
j_gene: TRBJ2-5; v_gene: TRBV13; abundance: few; d_gene: TRBD1; CDR3nt: TGTGCCAGCAGCTCGGGACAGGGCGAGACCCAGTACTTC; CDR3aa: CASSSGQGETQYF
j_gene: TRBJ2-2; v_gene: TRBV5-1; abundance: few; d_gene: TRBD1; CDR3nt: TGCGCCAGCAGCCTAGGACAGGGGGGAAACACCGGGGAGCTGTTTTTT; CDR3aa: CASSLGQGGNTGELFF
j_gene: TRBJ1-1; v_gene: TRBV5-1; abundance: -; d_gene: -; CDR3nt: TGCGCCAGCAGCTGGGGGGAGGGGACTGAAGCTTTCTTT; CDR3aa: CASSWGEGTEAFF
j_gene: TRBJ2-7; v_gene: TRBV12-3/TRBV12-4; abundance: many; d_gene: TRBD1; CDR3nt: TGTGCCAGCACCCCAGGGGGTGTCTACGAGCAGTACTTC; CDR3aa: CASTPGGVYEQYF
j_gene: TRBJ2-1; v_gene: TRBV10-3; abundance: -; d_gene: -; CDR3nt: TGTGCCATCAGTGAGGGATCAGGGGCCAATGAGCAGTTCTTC; CDR3aa: CAISEGSGANEQFF
j_gene: TRBJ2-1; v_gene: TRBV20-1; abundance: few; d_gene: -; CDR3nt: TGCAGTGCTAGAGATGGCGCCTTGGATGAGCAGTTCTTC; CDR3aa: CSARDGALDEQFF
j_gene: TRBJ1-2; v_gene: TRBV7-8; abundance: -; d_gene: -; CDR3nt: TGTGCCAGCAGCCCCTCCGGGGGACCTAACTATGGCTACACCTTC; CDR3aa: CASSPSGGPNYGYTF
j_gene: TRBJ2-3; v_gene: TRBV6-4; abundance: few; d_gene: -; CDR3nt: TGTGCCAGCGCCTCGGCGGCTAGCACAGATACGCAGTATTTT; CDR3aa: CASASAASTDTQYF
j_gene: TRBJ2-7; v_gene: TRBV5-1; abundance: -; d_gene: TRBD2; CDR3nt: TGCGCCAGCAGCTTGGTGTCTGGCGGGAGCTTCGACGAGCAGTACTTC; CDR3aa: CASSLVSGGSFDEQYF
j_gene: TRBJ2-1; v_gene: TRBV7-8; abundance: -; d_gene: -; CDR3nt: TGTGCCAGCAGCTTAGCGGAGGGGTTTTATGGGGATGAGCAGTTCTTC; CDR3aa: CASSLAEGFYGDEQFF
j_gene: TRBJ2-2; v_gene: TRBV24-1; abundance: -; d_gene: -; CDR3nt: TGTGCCACCAGTGATTCCTTTTGGATGGGGGAGGACACCGGGGAGCTGTTTTTT; CDR3aa: CATSDSFWMGEDTGELFF
j_gene: TRBJ2-3; v_gene: TRBV28; abundance: few; d_gene: -; CDR3nt: TGTGCCAGCAGTTTAGGCCGGACAGAGATCAATTCGGATACGCAGTATTTT; CDR3aa: CASSLGRTEINSDTQYF
j_gene: TRBJ2-3; v_gene: TRBV7-9; abundance: -; d_gene: -; CDR3nt: TGTGCCAGCAGCTTAGAAAGGTTCCCAGATACGCAGTATTTT; CDR3aa: CASSLERFPDTQYF
j_gene: TRBJ1-2; v_gene: TRBV29-1; abundance: few; d_gene: -; CDR3nt: TGCAGCGTTGGCGATACCTATGGCTACACCTTC; CDR3aa: CSVGDTYGYTF
j_gene: TRBJ2-6; v_gene: TRBV12-3/TRBV12-4; abundance: many; d_gene: -; CDR3nt: TGTGCCAGCAGTAACAGGGCCTCTGGGGCCAACGTCCTGACTTTC; CDR3aa: CASSNRASGANVLTF
j_gene: TRBJ2-1; v_gene: TRBV29-1; abundance: -; d_gene: -; CDR3nt: TGCAGCGTTGAAAGGGACAATGAGCAGTTCTTC; CDR3aa: CSVERDNEQFF
j_gene: TRBJ2-5; v_gene: TRBV1; abundance: -; d_gene: -; CDR3nt: TGCACCAGCAGCCAAGGTGGCACTACAAAGGAGACCCAGTACTTC; CDR3aa: CTSSQGGTTKETQYF
j_gene: TRBJ2-5; v_gene: TRBV6-5; abundance: few; d_gene: TRBD2; CDR3nt: TGTGCCAGCAGTTCCTCTAGCGGGGGGGAGAATGTGGCCCAGTACTTC; CDR3aa: CASSSSSGGENVAQYF
j_gene: TRBJ2-3; v_gene: TRBV7-9; abundance: few; d_gene: -; CDR3nt: TGTGCCAGCAGCTTAGTAAGAGGTGTAGTTGGCACAGATACGCAGTATTTT; CDR3aa: CASSLVRGVVGTDTQYF
j_gene: TRBJ1-2; v_gene: TRBV7-9; abundance: few; d_gene: TRBD1; CDR3nt: TGTGCCAGCAGCTTATTAGGACAGGGGGCTAACTATGGCTACACCTTC; CDR3aa: CASSLLGQGANYGYTF
j_gene: TRBJ2-2; v_gene: TRBV4-2; abundance: -; d_gene: TRBD1; CDR3nt: TGTGCCAGCAGCCAAGCCCCACCGGGACAGTACACCAGGGAGCTGTTTTTT; CDR3aa: CASSQAPPGQYTRELFF
j_gene: TRBJ2-2; v_gene: TRBV2; abundance: many; d_gene: TRBD1; CDR3nt: TGTGCCAGCAGTGAAGCGGGGACAGGGGTCATCACCGGGGAGCTGTTTTTT; CDR3aa: CASSEAGTGVITGELFF
j_gene: TRBJ1-5; v_gene: TRBV7-9; abundance: -; d_gene: -; CDR3nt: TGTGCCAGCAGCACTGGACCGTATCAGCCCCAGCATTTT; CDR3aa: CASSTGPYQPQHF
j_gene: TRBJ2-3; v_gene: TRBV15; abundance: few; d_gene: TRBD1; CDR3nt: TGTGCCACCAGCAACGACAGGGGCGGCACAGATACGCAGTATTTT; CDR3aa: CATSNDRGGTDTQYF
j_gene: TRBJ2-1; v_gene: TRBV7-3; abundance: many; d_gene: -; CDR3nt: TGTGCCAGCAGCTTATTCCATTCCTACAATGAGCAGTTCTTC; CDR3aa: CASSLFHSYNEQFF
j_gene: TRBJ2-3; v_gene: TRBV6-1; abundance: -; d_gene: -; CDR3nt: TGTGCCAGCGCGATAGTAGATGGAGATACGCAGTATTTT; CDR3aa: CASAIVDGDTQYF
j_gene: TRBJ2-1; v_gene: TRBV7-6; abundance: few; d_gene: TRBD2; CDR3nt: TGTGCCAGCAGCTTAGTGGGGACTAGCGGAGGGAGGAATGAGCAGTTCTTC; CDR3aa: CASSLVGTSGGRNEQFF
j_gene: TRBJ1-3; v_gene: TRBV20-1; abundance: -; d_gene: -; CDR3nt: TGCAGTGCCTCGTCGGGCGACTTTGACACCATATATTTT; CDR3aa: CSASSGDFDTIYF
j_gene: TRBJ2-5; v_gene: TRBV7-9; abundance: few; d_gene: -; CDR3nt: TGTGCCAGCAGCTTAGCGCTTGGGTCGCGGACCCAGTACTTC; CDR3aa: CASSLALGSRTQYF
j_gene: TRBJ2-5; v_gene: TRBV9; abundance: -; d_gene: -; CDR3nt: TGTGCCAGCAGCGTAGGGGGGGAAGAGACCCAGTACTTC; CDR3aa: CASSVGGEETQYF